The 8 T cell receptor beta chains below come from one sample, sequenced in a study of blood T cell repertoires in COVID-19. Some clones are missing from TCRdb's copy, which holds only in-frame ones; the method was immunoSEQ multiplex PCR. The sample has hundreds of thousands of clones, over 80% seen once. The sequenced sample was peripheral blood. These receptors came from a woman in her 50s with COVID-19, enrolled during active disease.

The gene calls are TRBV24-1 and TRBJ2-7, with 8 bases that match TRBD2. The length of the CDR3 is 13 residues. Trimming took 6 bases from V and 3 from J; bases not matched to a gene: 3. The germline V gene encodes CDR1 KGHDR and CDR2 SFDVKD. The CDR3 here is CATSRGGGYEQYF. In DNA form, the CDR3 reads TGTGCCACCAGTCGGGGGGGTGGCTACGAGCAGTACTTC.

V is TRBV9 and J is TRBJ2-7, with D possibly matching TRBD2 (6 bases). Trimming stripped 2 bases from V and 0 bases from J, with 24 bases between. Germline-derived CDR1 and CDR2 are SGDLS and YYNGEE. CDR3 length: 19 residues. CDR3 in amino acids: CASSVLVGRGRPFSYEQYF. Here the CDR3 DNA reads TGTGCCAGCAGCGTTCTGGTCGGGCGGGGTAGGCCCTTCTCCTACGAGCAGTACTTC.

The chain employs TRBV5-1 and TRBJ2-4; a possible D gene is TRBD2 (5 bases). Germline V lookup: CDR1 SGHRS, CDR2 YFSETQ. The CDR3 runs 16 residues. V was pared by 1 base and J by 3 bases, with 14 bases between. This CDR3 is CASSLFVWGDKNIQYF. CDR3 in DNA: TGCGCCAGCAGCTTGTTTGTCTGGGGAGACAAAAACATTCAGTACTTC.

This chain uses TRBV2 with TRBJ1-5; 10 bases match TRBD1. In germline, CDR1 is SNHLY, CDR2 FYNNEI. The V gene end was trimmed by 6 bases and the J gene end by 6 bases; junction bases not matched to a gene: 8. The CDR3 totals 15 residues. The CDR3 loop is CASSRDRGAVQPQHF. In DNA, the CDR3 is TGTGCCAGCAGCCGGGACAGGGGAGCCGTTCAGCCCCAGCATTTT.

V and J are TRBV11-2 and TRBJ2-7, with TRBD1 matching 8 bases. Trimming took 7 bases from V and 1 from J; bases not matched to a gene: 9. Germline lookup yields CDR1 SGHAT and CDR2 FQNNGV. The CDR3 is 15 amino acids. In nucleotides, the CDR3 is TGTGCCAGCACCCTTTCGGGGACAGGTTCCTACGAGCAGTACTTC. Its protein is CASTLSGTGSYEQYF. Supplemented by reference TRBV11-2 and TRBJ2-7, the full variable domain reads EAGVAQSPRYKIIEKRQSVAFWCNPISGHATLYWYQQILGQGPKLLIQFQNNGVVDDSQLPKDRFSAERLKGVDSTLKIQPAKLEDSAVYLCASTLSGTGSYEQYFGPGTRLTVT.

This clone was detected only a few times. As DNA, the CDR3 is TGTGCCAGCAGCCATGGAGATCAGCCCCAGCATTTT. Encoded protein: CASSHGDQPQHF. V usage is TRBV3-1 (or the pseudogene TRBV3-2) and J usage is TRBJ1-5; unclear D gene. The CDR3 runs to 12 residues. Trimming left V 3 bases short and J 5 bases short, with 5 bases between. CDR1 and CDR2 (germline): LGHDT, YNNKEL (reference sequence).

CDR3 region: CASSLNTGGRDNEQFF. The DNA for the CDR3 is TGTGCCAGCAGCTTAAATACAGGGGGAAGAGACAATGAGCAGTTCTTC. This chain connects TRBV7-6 to TRBJ2-1; TRBD1 agrees at 8 bases. CDR1 SGHVS and CDR2 FNYEAQ come from the germline V gene. Unmatched junction bases numbered 8, after V lost 2 bases and J lost 5 bases. The CDR3 totals 16 residues.

This clone appeared once. The V call is TRBV5-1, the J call TRBJ2-7, with 7 positions matching TRBD2. The junction had 10 bases not matched to a gene; V was cut back by 4 bases and J by 6 bases. This CDR3 has 14 residues. Per germline, CDR1 SGHRS and CDR2 YFSETQ. The CDR3 loop is CASSPAVGGSEQYF. The CDR3 nucleotides are TGCGCCAGCAGCCCGGCGGTGGGAGGGAGCGAGCAGTACTTC.